This TCR beta chain stems from a study of blood T cell repertoires in COVID-19. About the research overall: Some COVID-19 samples were acute and others convalescent; all came from the United States, Italy and Spain.

This clone was recorded only once. Method: immunoSEQ multiplex PCR; TCRdb's copy keeps in-frame clones and lacks some. Among about 55,000 clones, 85% were seen once, and the ten largest hold more than 9.5%. This sequence originates from a human donor in a cohort sampled during active COVID-19. Specimen: peripheral blood.

The CDR3: CASSQGWKREFDEQYF. In DNA form, the CDR3 reads TGCGCCAGCAGCCAAGGTTGGAAGCGGGAGTTCGACGAGCAGTACTTC. The chain combines TRBV4-3 with TRBJ2-7, with TRBD2 matching over 8 bases. With V trimmed by 1 base and J by 5 bases, 10 bases remained unmatched. The CDR3 consists of 16 residues. Germline V CDR1 and CDR2: LGHNA, YSLEER.